These T cell receptor beta chains were read from a single sample in a study of response to subunit inactivated influenza vaccine. TCRdb re-analysed the RT-PCR reads in MiXCR, keeping a single row per CDR3 protein. The sample carries 170,000 or so distinct CDR3 sequences, roughly 10% recorded once. Material: CD8+ T cells sorted from PBMCs, obtained around 25 months after vaccination. The receptors shown here come from a man aged 45-69 years who received an inactivated influenza vaccine. CDR3s include the opening cysteine and the closing phenylalanine or tryptophan. A D gene is named only where the DNA matches it firmly. The size of a clone is reported for some rows only, either as once, few or many, or as a class for expanded clones.

clone_size d_call j_call v_call cdr3_aa cdr3_nt
. . TRBJ2-2 TRBV9 CASSVGLQGVTGELFF TGTGCCAGCAGCGTAGGACTACAGGGAGTCACCGGGGAGCTGTTTTTT
. . TRBJ2-1 TRBV12-3/TRBV12-4 CASSDSNPNEQFF TGTGCCAGCAGTGACAGTAACCCTAATGAGCAGTTCTTC
few TRBD1 TRBJ2-1 TRBV4-3 CASSPIHRGAYNEQFF TGCGCCAGCAGCCCAATACACAGGGGAGCCTACAATGAGCAGTTCTTC
. TRBD2 TRBJ2-7 TRBV5-1 CASSLAASGINYEQYF TGCGCCAGCAGCTTGGCTGCTAGCGGGATAAACTACGAGCAGTACTTC
few TRBD1 TRBJ2-3 TRBV4-3 CASSQDRWTGTYTDTQYF TGCGCCAGCAGCCAAGATCGGTGGACAGGGACGTACACAGATACGCAGTATTTT
. . TRBJ2-4 TRBV10-3 CAISESVYGTKNIQYF TGTGCCATCAGTGAGTCAGTGTACGGGACCAAAAACATTCAGTACTTC
few . TRBJ2-2 TRBV11-1 CASSLTFLREHGNTGELFF TGTGCCAGCAGCTTGACCTTTCTCCGGGAACACGGCAACACCGGGGAGCTGTTTTTT
. TRBD1 TRBJ2-5 TRBV29-1 CSVELIGTGAQETQYF TGCAGCGTTGAACTTATTGGGACAGGGGCGCAAGAGACCCAGTACTTC
few . TRBJ2-2 TRBV28 CASTDTWAGELFF TGTGCCAGCACCGATACCTGGGCCGGGGAGCTGTTTTTT
. TRBD2 TRBJ2-3 TRBV6-5 CASSLASGGGTDTQYF TGTGCCAGCAGTTTAGCTAGCGGGGGGGGCACAGATACGCAGTATTTT
many . TRBJ2-3 TRBV24-1 CATTGTDTDTQYF TGTGCCACCACGGGGACGGACACAGATACGCAGTATTTT
few . TRBJ2-5 TRBV20-1 CSARTLELGETQYF TGCAGTGCAAGGACTCTCGAGCTGGGGGAGACCCAGTACTTC
few . TRBJ1-4 TRBV7-9 CASSLPDEKLFF TGTGCCAGCAGCTTACCAGATGAAAAACTGTTTTTT
few . TRBJ2-7 TRBV4-3 CASSQGNGYEQYF TGCGCCAGCAGCCAAGGGAACGGCTACGAGCAGTACTTC
many . TRBJ2-1 TRBV5-6 CASSYGGSFEQFF TGTGCCAGCAGCTACGGAGGGAGCTTTGAGCAGTTCTTC
. . TRBJ2-5 TRBV7-8 CASSLAQAYQETQYF TGTGCCAGCAGCTTAGCGCAGGCGTACCAAGAGACCCAGTACTTC
few . TRBJ2-7 TRBV7-6 CASSLGGIGHEQYF TGTGCCAGCAGCTTAGGAGGGATAGGCCACGAGCAGTACTTC
. . TRBJ2-1 TRBV25-1 CASSGGAGPQGNEQFF TGTGCCAGCAGTGGAGGGGCAGGGCCCCAGGGAAATGAGCAGTTCTTC
few TRBD2 TRBJ2-7 TRBV19 CASSIGGLATYHEQYF TGTGCCAGTAGTATTGGGGGACTAGCGACTTACCACGAGCAGTACTTC
few TRBD2 TRBJ2-1 TRBV20-1 CSARGLAGHNEQFF TGCAGTGCTAGAGGTCTAGCGGGGCACAATGAGCAGTTCTTC
many . TRBJ2-7 TRBV28 CASSFAKSYEQYF TGTGCCAGCAGTTTTGCTAAATCCTACGAGCAGTACTTC
. TRBD2 TRBJ2-7 TRBV4-3 CASSQDAPSGSYEQYF TGCGCCAGCAGCCAAGATGCTCCTAGCGGAAGCTACGAGCAGTACTTC
. . TRBJ1-5 TRBV27 CASSFVGGPGQPQHF TGTGCCAGCAGTTTCGTGGGGGGGCCCGGTCAGCCCCAGCATTTT
few TRBD1 TRBJ1-4 TRBV11-2 CASSPLWDPQTGGSNEKLFF TGTGCCAGCAGCCCTCTTTGGGATCCGCAGACAGGGGGTTCTAATGAAAAACTGTTTTTT
many . TRBJ2-2 TRBV29-1 CSVEDRAGLRTGELFF TGCAGCGTTGAAGATCGTGCAGGGTTGAGGACCGGGGAGCTGTTTTTT
few . TRBJ2-1 TRBV7-6 CASSDRAFEQFF TGTGCCAGCAGCGACCGGGCTTTTGAGCAGTTCTTC
few TRBD2 TRBJ2-3 TRBV4-3 CASSPPAGGGDTQYF TGCGCCAGCAGCCCCCCAGCGGGGGGCGGAGATACGCAGTATTTT
many . TRBJ2-7 TRBV29-1 CSVETSSYEQYF TGCAGCGTTGAGACCAGCTCCTACGAGCAGTACTTC